This TCR beta chain was sequenced in a study of response to subunit inactivated influenza vaccine. MiXCR, applied by TCRdb to the RT-PCR reads, yields one record per CDR3 protein. The table has about 300,000 distinct CDR3 sequences, 20% to 25% seen once. Study outcomes and limitations: Few new T cells, the authors suggested, are recruited by each seasonal influenza vaccination.

The sample holds many counts of this clonotype. What it binds is not known. Trimming took off 5 bases at V and 3 bases at J, with 7 bases between the two ends. The CDR3 extends over 12 amino acids. This TCR was sampled from a man between 45 and 75 years old who received an inactivated influenza vaccine. The sequencing here drew on PBMCs from blood, taken about 19 months after vaccination. The chain uses TRBV12-3 or TRBV12-4 and TRBJ1-2; D remains unclear. CDR3 in DNA: TGTGCCAGCAGTAATCGGGACTATGGCTACACCTTC. Its protein is CASSNRDYGYTF.